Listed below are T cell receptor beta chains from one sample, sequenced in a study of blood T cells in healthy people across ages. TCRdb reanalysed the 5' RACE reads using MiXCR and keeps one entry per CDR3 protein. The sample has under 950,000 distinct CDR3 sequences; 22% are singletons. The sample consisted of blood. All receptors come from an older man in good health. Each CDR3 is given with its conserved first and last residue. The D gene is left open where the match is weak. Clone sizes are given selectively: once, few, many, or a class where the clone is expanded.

CDR3nt: TGCAGTGCTAGAGCCCCCGGCGGAGGAGGGGCAACTAATGAAAAACTGTTTTTT; CDR3aa: CSARAPGGGGATNEKLFF; v_gene: TRBV20-1; abundance: few; j_gene: TRBJ1-4; d_gene: -; len: 18
CDR3nt: TGTGCCAGCAGCTCATGGTCCGGGACAGGGGCTGGGGCCAACGTCCTGACTTTC; CDR3aa: CASSSWSGTGAGANVLTF; v_gene: TRBV12-3/TRBV12-4; abundance: -; j_gene: TRBJ2-6; d_gene: TRBD1; len: 18
CDR3nt: TGCAGCGTGGCTCGGACAGGGGGCGACTATGGCTACACCTTC; CDR3aa: CSVARTGGDYGYTF; v_gene: TRBV29-1; abundance: -; j_gene: TRBJ1-2; d_gene: TRBD1; len: 14
CDR3nt: TGTGCCAGCAGCTTAGCGGGAGGGGCCGTAGCCGGGGAGCTGTTTTTT; CDR3aa: CASSLAGGAVAGELFF; v_gene: TRBV7-2; abundance: -; j_gene: TRBJ2-2; d_gene: TRBD2; len: 16
CDR3nt: TGTGCCAGCAGCCCCTCAAGGGCTAACTATGGCTACACCTTC; CDR3aa: CASSPSRANYGYTF; v_gene: TRBV7-9; abundance: few; j_gene: TRBJ1-2; d_gene: -; len: 14
CDR3nt: TGCAGTGCTAGAGTGTTAGCGCAAGCCTACAATGAGCAGTTCTTC; CDR3aa: CSARVLAQAYNEQFF; v_gene: TRBV20-1; abundance: few; j_gene: TRBJ2-1; d_gene: -; len: 15
CDR3nt: TGCGCCAGCAGCGGAGACAGGGGGAACACTGAAGCTTTCTTT; CDR3aa: CASSGDRGNTEAFF; v_gene: TRBV5-1; abundance: -; j_gene: TRBJ1-1; d_gene: TRBD1; len: 14
CDR3nt: TGTGCCAGCAGCTTATCTCGTAGCGACAATGAGCAGTTCTTC; CDR3aa: CASSLSRSDNEQFF; v_gene: TRBV7-9; abundance: few; j_gene: TRBJ2-1; d_gene: -; len: 14
CDR3nt: TGTGCCAGCAGCCGCAGCCCTCAAGGAGGGCAGCCCCAGCATTTT; CDR3aa: CASSRSPQGGQPQHF; v_gene: TRBV3-1; abundance: few; j_gene: TRBJ1-5; d_gene: -; len: 15
CDR3nt: TGTGTCAGCAGCTTATCCAGTCCTGGAAACACCATATATTTT; CDR3aa: CVSSLSSPGNTIYF; v_gene: TRBV7-9; abundance: -; j_gene: TRBJ1-3; d_gene: -; len: 14
CDR3nt: TGTGCCAGCGGTTTCTGGGGGGGAACGAATGAAAAACTGTTTTTT; CDR3aa: CASGFWGGTNEKLFF; v_gene: TRBV12-3/TRBV12-4; abundance: -; j_gene: TRBJ1-4; d_gene: -; len: 15
CDR3nt: TGTGCCAGCAGCCTTGACGGCGGCGGACTGAACACTGAAGCTTTCTTT; CDR3aa: CASSLDGGGLNTEAFF; v_gene: TRBV13; abundance: -; j_gene: TRBJ1-1; d_gene: -; len: 16